A single sample gave rise to the 20 T cell receptor beta chains below, sequenced in a study of blood T cell repertoires in COVID-19. The repertoire was sequenced with immunoSEQ multiplex PCR; TCRdb's copy has only in-frame clones and lacks some. The table records approximately 100,000 clones, roughly 76% of them present only once. Sequencing was performed on peripheral blood. The receptors were sampled from a human donor in a cohort sampled during active COVID-19.

The chain carries TRBV24-1 and TRBJ1-1; D is possibly TRBD1 (5 bases). V was pared by 7 bases and J by 8 bases, with 13 bases between. Germline CDR1 and CDR2: KGHDR and SFDVKD. This CDR3 region has 12 residues. The CDR3 loop is CATSRDFQEAFF. The CDR3 DNA follows: TGTGCCACCAGCCGGGACTTCCAAGAAGCTTTCTTT.

The chain recombines TRBV18 with TRBJ1-1, with D maybe TRBD1 (6 bases). The CDR3 loop spans 15 amino acids. Germline values: CDR1 KGHSH, CDR2 LQKENI. The V and J ends lost 3 bases and 0 bases respectively, with 11 bases between them. CDR3 in amino acids: CASSPGQIMNTEAFF. The CDR3 DNA sequence: TGTGCCAGCTCACCCGGACAGATAATGAACACTGAAGCTTTCTTT.

The chain couples TRBV7-2 to TRBJ1-6; D ambiguous. Germline V gene data show CDR1 as SGHTA and CDR2 as FQGNSA. V was pared by 6 bases and J by 7 bases, with 22 bases between. This CDR3 spans 17 amino acids. The CDR3 nucleotides are TGTGCCAGCAGTACGACCCTCCGGAGCCCACTAAATTCACCCCTCCACTTT. Its translation: CASSTTLRSPLNSPLHF.

The chain has TRBV4-3 and TRBJ1-1; D not resolved. Germline V lookup: CDR1 LGHNA, CDR2 YSLEER. The CDR3 runs 13 residues. V was shortened by 0 bases and J by 0 bases, with 2 bases between the two germline ends. Written as DNA, the CDR3 is TGCGCCAGCAGCCAAGACGTGAACACTGAAGCTTTCTTT. It codes for CASSQDVNTEAFF.

The CDR3: CASSMTSGIQFF. CDR3 nucleotides: TGTGCCAGCAGCATGACTAGCGGGATACAGTTCTTC. The chain joins TRBV9 to TRBJ2-1, with 11 nucleotides matching TRBD2. CDR3 size: 12 residues. Germline-derived CDR1 and CDR2 are SGDLS and YYNGEE. V lost 4 bases, J lost 13 bases, and 4 bases stayed unmatched.

V is TRBV19 and J is TRBJ2-1, with 8 bases lining up with TRBD1. The CDR3 is 15 residues long. Trimming at V came to 7 bases and at J to 1 base, leaving 6 bases not matched to a gene. From germline, CDR1 is LNHDA and CDR2 SQIVND (reference sequence). The CDR3 reads CASTPTGASYNEQFF. Written as DNA, the CDR3 is TGTGCCAGTACCCCGACAGGGGCTTCCTACAATGAGCAGTTCTTC.

This chain joins TRBV19 and TRBJ2-7; 7 bases map to TRBD1. The V segment lost 3 bases and the J segment 5 bases; nucleotides outside the gene matches: 10. The CDR3 loop spans 15 amino acids. Germline V gene sequence: CDR1 LNHDA, CDR2 SQIVND (reference sequence). CDR3 nucleotides: TGTGCCAGTAGTATTAACAGGGGTAGTGCCCACGAGCAGTACTTC. The encoded protein is CASSINRGSAHEQYF.

The chain has TRBV2 and TRBJ2-7; 8 bases are a match to TRBD1. The CDR3 consists of 15 residues. Germline loops: CDR1 SNHLY, CDR2 FYNNEI. Trimming removed 3 bases from V and 7 bases from J; junction bases left unmatched: 11. Here the CDR3 reads CASSDRGRGRPEQYF. The CDR3 DNA follows: TGTGCCAGCAGTGACCGGGGCAGGGGGCGGCCTGAGCAGTACTTC.

This clone was seen only once. This chain links TRBV19 with TRBJ2-1; a weak D match, TRBD1 (6 bases). Germline V gene data show CDR1 as LNHDA and CDR2 as SQIVND (reference sequence). V was cut by 5 bases and J by 0 bases, with 11 bases left in between. This CDR3 spans 15 amino acids. DNA of the CDR3: TGTGCCAGTAGTCCAGACAGGCTCTCCTACAATGAGCAGTTCTTC. This codes for CASSPDRLSYNEQFF. The variable domain in full, completed from reference TRBV19 and TRBJ2-1, reads DGGITQSPKYLFRKEGQNVTLSCEQNLNHDAMYWYRQDPGQGLRLIYYSQIVNDFQKGDIAEGYSVSREKKESFPLTVTSAQKNPTAFYLCASSPDRLSYNEQFFGPGTRLTVL.

This clone was seen only a few times. This chain joins TRBV24-1 and TRBJ2-2; 8 positions agree with TRBD1. The CDR3 consists of 14 residues. Trimming at V came to 5 bases and at J to 5 bases, leaving 3 bases not matched to a gene. The germline V gene encodes CDR1 KGHDR and CDR2 SFDVKD. The CDR3 sequence is CATSGTGYTGELFF. The CDR3 DNA sequence: TGTGCCACCAGTGGGACAGGGTATACCGGGGAGCTGTTTTTT.

The chain combines TRBV2 with TRBJ1-5; D ambiguous. The CDR3 is 14 amino acids. The V gene's germline CDR1 is SNHLY and CDR2 FYNNEI. V was shortened by 9 bases and J by 0 bases, with 12 bases between the two germline ends. The chain's CDR3 is CASGPLYSNQPQHF. The CDR3 region has the DNA TGTGCCAGTGGTCCACTCTATAGCAATCAGCCCCAGCATTTT.

The chain recombines TRBV3-1 (or the pseudogene TRBV3-2) with TRBJ2-5, with 11 bases fitting TRBD2. The CDR3 extends over 17 amino acids. Germline assignment: CDR1 LGHDT and CDR2 YNNKEL (reference sequence). The V gene end was trimmed by 0 bases and the J gene end by 3 bases; junction bases not matched to a gene: 6. The CDR3 reads CASSQDRASGGKETQYF. The CDR3 nucleotides read TGTGCCAGCAGCCAAGATAGGGCTAGCGGGGGGAAAGAGACCCAGTACTTC.

The gene calls are TRBV6-2 or TRBV6-3 and TRBJ1-2; D is unclear. Per germline, CDR1 MNHEY and CDR2 SVGEGT. The CDR3 consists of 16 residues. Trimming removed 0 bases from V and 1 base from J, with 12 bases in between. The CDR3 nucleotides read TGTGCCAGCAGTTACTCCCTCGGAACAGTTAACTATGGCTACACCTTC. Protein product: CASSYSLGTVNYGYTF.

This rearrangement joins TRBV20-1 to TRBJ2-7; 11 bases are shared with TRBD2. The V and J ends lost 5 bases and 6 bases, in that order; junction bases with no gene match: 15. This CDR3 spans 16 amino acids. Germline V gives CDR1 DFQATT, CDR2 SNEGSKA (reference sequence). The DNA for the CDR3 is TGCAGTGCTCGTGTCCCTAGCGGGGGGTTTCTCCGCGAGCAGTACTTC. It translates to CSARVPSGGFLREQYF.

The chain links TRBV24-1 to TRBJ2-5; 8 nucleotides match TRBD1. CDR1 and CDR2 (germline): KGHDR, SFDVKD. Germline trimming cut 2 bases from V and 5 bases from J; bases unmatched to any gene: 9. The CDR3 has 16 amino acids. This chain's CDR3 is CATSDSTGAILETQYF. CDR3 DNA sequence: TGTGCCACCAGTGATTCGACAGGGGCGATTTTGGAGACCCAGTACTTC.

The chain is built from TRBV7-9 and TRBJ2-7, with 8 nucleotides matching TRBD1. This CDR3 is 15 amino acids long. CDR1 is SEHNR and CDR2 is FQNEAQ in the germline V gene (reference sequence). Unmatched junction bases numbered 8, after V lost 1 base and J lost 6 bases. The CDR3 loop reads CASSLVRTGLIEQYF. The CDR3 DNA reads as TGTGCCAGCAGCTTAGTCAGGACAGGGTTAATCGAGCAGTACTTC.

The chain links TRBV7-9 to TRBJ2-7; 12 positions match TRBD2. Germline loops: CDR1 SEHNR, CDR2 FQNEAQ (reference sequence). J was trimmed by 7 bases and V by 5 bases; bases with no gene match: 12. This CDR3 is built from 16 residues. The CDR3, as DNA: TGTGCCAGCAGCCGCCGGACTAGCGGGGTTTTAGAAGAGCAGTACTTC. Protein sequence: CASSRRTSGVLEEQYF.

The rearrangement joins TRBV7-2 to TRBJ1-3; 7 bases align to TRBD1. V lost 5 bases to trimming and J lost 1 base; unmatched junction nucleotides: 5. Germline values: CDR1 SGHTA, CDR2 FQGNSA. This CDR3 is built from 15 residues. The CDR3 bases are TGTGCCAGCAGCCGGACAGGTGTTTCTGGAAACACCATATATTTT. Translation gives CASSRTGVSGNTIYF.

The chain is built from TRBV29-1 and TRBJ1-1; TRBD1 agrees at 8 bases. Germline lookup yields CDR1 SQVTM and CDR2 ANQGSEA. The CDR3 spans 13 residues. The J segment lost 4 bases and the V segment lost 6 bases, leaving 7 bases of the junction unmatched. This CDR3 reads CSVTDRGGTEAFF. The CDR3 DNA reads TGCAGCGTGACTGACAGGGGCGGCACTGAAGCTTTCTTT.

This sequence joins TRBV19 and TRBJ2-7; 8 bases line up with TRBD1. Germline V CDR1 and CDR2: LNHDA, SQIVND (reference sequence). V dropped 4 bases and J dropped 2; count of bases not matched to a gene: 4. This CDR3 region has 14 residues. The CDR3 nucleotides read TGTGCCAGTAGTAGAAAGGGACAGGCCTACGAGCAGTACTTC. It codes for CASSRKGQAYEQYF.